Listed below are T cell receptor beta chains from one sample, sequenced in a study of T cell repertoires in breast cancer. TCRdb itself ran the emulsion pairing reads through MiXCR, one entry per CDR3 protein. The sample carries approximately 37,000 distinct CDR3 sequences, 45% to 55% recorded once. The sequenced sample consisted of CD8+ T cells. The receptors derive from a pool of human donors with breast cancer or a healthy control (not recorded which). CDR3s include the opening cysteine and the closing phenylalanine or tryptophan. Fields, in order: clone size, D gene, J gene, V gene, CDR3 protein, CDR3 DNA. A D gene is named only where the DNA matches it firmly. Some rows mark clone size as missing; the rest say once, few, many or name a class of expanded clone.

size: few; D: NA; J: TRBJ2-7; V: TRBV7-9; CDR3: CASSLAQRGSQYF; DNA: TGTGCCAGCAGCCTCGCCCAAAGGGGATCGCAGTACTTC
size: NA; D: NA; J: TRBJ1-3; V: TRBV3-1; CDR3: CASSPDPSYRGNTIYF; DNA: TGTGCCAGCAGCCCGGACCCTTCCTATCGTGGAAACACCATATATTTT
size: few; D: NA; J: TRBJ2-5; V: TRBV20-1; CDR3: CSARAETPSGQFQETQYF; DNA: TGCAGTGCCCGAGCGGAAACACCTTCAGGCCAATTCCAAGAGACCCAGTACTTC
size: many; D: NA; J: TRBJ1-5; V: TRBV4-1; CDR3: CASSQDGSNQPQHF; DNA: TGCGCCAGCAGCCAAGATGGGAGCAATCAGCCCCAGCATTTT
size: NA; D: NA; J: TRBJ1-1; V: TRBV2; CDR3: CASRETAGGEAFF; DNA: TGTGCCAGCAGAGAGACCGCGGGGGGTGAAGCTTTCTTT
size: few; D: NA; J: TRBJ1-5; V: TRBV6-1; CDR3: CASSEAVGLYNKPQHF; DNA: TGTGCCAGCAGTGAAGCGGTGGGCCTTTATAACAAGCCTCAGCATTTT
size: NA; D: NA; J: TRBJ1-6; V: TRBV2; CDR3: CASRGQSLISPLHF; DNA: TGTGCCAGCAGAGGACAGAGTCTAATCTCACCCCTCCACTTT
size: few; D: NA; J: TRBJ2-5; V: TRBV20-1; CDR3: CSAPRQETQYF; DNA: TGCAGTGCCCCCCGTCAAGAGACCCAGTACTTC
size: NA; D: TRBD1; J: TRBJ1-2; V: TRBV20-1; CDR3: CSARGGQEPSGTYGYTF; DNA: TGCAGTGCTAGAGGGGGACAGGAACCCTCAGGGACATATGGCTACACCTTC
size: NA; D: NA; J: TRBJ1-2; V: TRBV6-6; CDR3: CASSSHERPNYGHTF; DNA: TGTGCCAGCAGTTCCCACGAGCGGCCTAACTATGGCCACACCTTC
size: few; D: TRBD2; J: TRBJ2-3; V: TRBV20-1; CDR3: CSARSRTSGSRADTQYF; DNA: TGCAGTGCTAGAAGCCGGACTAGCGGGAGCCGAGCAGATACGCAGTATTTT
size: NA; D: NA; J: TRBJ1-1; V: TRBV20-1; CDR3: CSAREPNTEAFF; DNA: TGCAGTGCTAGAGAGCCGAACACTGAAGCTTTCTTT
size: NA; D: NA; J: TRBJ1-1; V: TRBV14; CDR3: CASSQFINTEAFF; DNA: TGTGCCAGCAGCCAATTTATCAACACTGAAGCTTTCTTT
size: many; D: NA; J: TRBJ1-5; V: TRBV6-2/TRBV6-3; CDR3: CASSYSDQPQHF; DNA: TGTGCCAGCAGTTACTCCGATCAGCCCCAGCATTTT